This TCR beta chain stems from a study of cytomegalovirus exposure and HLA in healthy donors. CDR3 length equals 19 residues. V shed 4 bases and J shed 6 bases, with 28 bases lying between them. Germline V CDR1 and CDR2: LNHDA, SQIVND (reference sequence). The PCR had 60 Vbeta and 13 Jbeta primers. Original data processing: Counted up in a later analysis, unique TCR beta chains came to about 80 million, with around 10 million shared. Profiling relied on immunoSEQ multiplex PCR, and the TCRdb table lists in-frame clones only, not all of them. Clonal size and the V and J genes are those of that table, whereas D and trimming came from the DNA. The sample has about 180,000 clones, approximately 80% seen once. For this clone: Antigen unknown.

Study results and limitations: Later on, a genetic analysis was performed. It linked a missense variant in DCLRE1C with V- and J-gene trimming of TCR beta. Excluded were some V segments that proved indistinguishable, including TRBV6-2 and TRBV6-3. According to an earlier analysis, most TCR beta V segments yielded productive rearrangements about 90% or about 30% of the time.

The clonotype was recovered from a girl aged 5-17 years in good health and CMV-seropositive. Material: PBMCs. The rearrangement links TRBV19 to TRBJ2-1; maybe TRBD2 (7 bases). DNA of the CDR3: TGTGCCAGTAGTACGACCCTCAGGGGCGGGGAGGGCCGTATCAATGAGCAGTTCTTC. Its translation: CASSTTLRGGEGRINEQFF.